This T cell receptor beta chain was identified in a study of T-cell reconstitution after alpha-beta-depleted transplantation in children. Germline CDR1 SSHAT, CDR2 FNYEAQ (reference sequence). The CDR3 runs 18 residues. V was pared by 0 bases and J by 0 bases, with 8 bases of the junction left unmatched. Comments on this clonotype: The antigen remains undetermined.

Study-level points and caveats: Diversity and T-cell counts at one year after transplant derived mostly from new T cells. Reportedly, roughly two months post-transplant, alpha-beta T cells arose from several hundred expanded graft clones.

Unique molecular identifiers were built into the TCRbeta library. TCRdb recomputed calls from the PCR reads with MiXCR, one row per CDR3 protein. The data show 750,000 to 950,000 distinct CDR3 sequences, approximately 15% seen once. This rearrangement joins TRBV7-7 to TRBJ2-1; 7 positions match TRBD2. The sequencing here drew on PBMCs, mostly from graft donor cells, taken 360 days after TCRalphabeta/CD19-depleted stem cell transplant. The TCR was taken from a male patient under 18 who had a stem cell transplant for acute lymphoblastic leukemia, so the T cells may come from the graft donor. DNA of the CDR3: TGTGCCAGCAGCTTAGCCCTAACTAGCGTTAGCTCCTACAATGAGCAGTTCTTC. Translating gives CASSLALTSVSSYNEQFF.